The clone carrying this T cell receptor beta chain was picked up a small number of times. Antigen: not known. These data originate in a study of cytomegalovirus exposure and HLA in healthy donors. Study context: Clustering assigned approximately 79% of the roughly 430 genotyped donors to the Caucasian-associated ancestry cluster.

Trimming took 4 bases from V and 2 from J; bases not matched to a gene: 4. The CDR3 contains 15 residues. The germline V gene has CDR1 SGHRS and CDR2 YFSETQ. Study-wide findings and caveats: Some V segments could not be told apart, so they were left out, TRBV6-2 and TRBV6-3 among them.

Vbeta (60) and Jbeta (13) primers were used in the PCR. Authors' processing steps: In a later analysis, 80 million to 100 million unique TCR beta chains included roughly 11 million shared by two or more donors. Clones were sequenced by immunoSEQ multiplex PCR, and TCRdb holds only the in-frame ones, with some missing. That table supplies the V and J calls and clone size; D and trimming were determined from the DNA. Among fewer than 90,000 clones, over 60% were seen once, and the ten largest hold more than 3%. Input material: PBMCs. V usage is TRBV5-1 and J usage is TRBJ2-3; TRBD2 matches 10 bases. This receptor was identified in a man aged 30-40 years in good health and CMV-seronegative. The CDR3: CASSNLAGATDTQYF. For the CDR3, the DNA is TGCGCCAGCAGCAACCTAGCGGGGGCCACAGATACGCAGTATTTT.